The rows below give T cell receptor beta chains drawn from one sample of a study of response to subunit inactivated influenza vaccine. TCRdb reanalysed the RT-PCR reads using MiXCR and keeps one entry per CDR3 protein. The table includes roughly 650,000 distinct CDR3 sequences, roughly 15% detected once. Specimen: PBMCs from blood, collected 14 to 15 days before vaccination. These receptors originate from a man aged 45-65 years who received an inactivated influenza vaccine. The CDR3 runs from the conserved cysteine through the conserved F or W.

v_call	cdr3_aa
TRBV7-2	CASSVNSGANVLTF
TRBV4-1	CASSQGRTAIRNEQFF
TRBV12-3/TRBV12-4	CASSLAPLISGNTIYF
TRBV4-2	CASSPLGEQETQYF
TRBV28	CASRENEKLFF
TRBV5-1	CASSPTGSVAEAFF
TRBV28	CASSPLPRTRLDEQFF
TRBV20-1	CSASGVPVDTQYF
TRBV6-5	CASSFGGSGTEAFF
TRBV6-6	CASSEGTGSEQFF
TRBV29-1	CSVAINRNQPQHF
TRBV20-1	CSAQGQTKPKETQYF
TRBV12-3/TRBV12-4	CASSDMTGEGYTF
TRBV6-1	CASSEPMRQGTF
TRBV2	CASSEAYSTSGANVLTF
TRBV7-2	CASSLGTGAKIYEQYF
TRBV7-9	CASSARSGGTNNEQFF
TRBV2	CASSAGTQSLNEQFF
TRBV27	CASSPRGSGSRNTGELFF
TRBV7-2	CASSLARWEPQHF
TRBV6-8	CASRLGTGCPSSYEQYF
TRBV27	CASSFILAGTDTQYF
TRBV12-3/TRBV12-4	CATSLAGAFNEQFF
TRBV28	CASSPGTVKLFF
TRBV25-1	CASSESGTGIHEQYF
TRBV10-3	CAISDQQGTDTQYF
TRBV9	CASSSRSGSTGELFF
TRBV20-1	CSAQGLAENQETQYF
TRBV27	CASSPLLQGAFGNTIYF
TRBV5-1	CASSLEAAGGLGDTQYF
TRBV7-2	CASSLGRGRGETQYF
TRBV4-3	CASSQVAGDLDDTQYF
TRBV12-3/TRBV12-4	CASSSWGAHTDTQYF
TRBV4-2	CASSQHGTGVQETQYF
TRBV11-2	CASTPGTGNTEAFF
TRBV11-1	CASSLDRGVKNTEAFF
TRBV5-1	CASRHRQGEETQYF
TRBV7-9	CASSFGTSGYEQYF
TRBV5-1	CASSIRDRGDGYTF
TRBV7-9	CASSYTNYEQYF
TRBV12-3/TRBV12-4	CASSQGYTEAFF